The clone carrying this TCR beta chain was recorded once. Its specificity is not known. The record originates from a study of blood T cells in healthy people across ages. Study-wide results and limits: The study found more naive CD4+ cells and higher diversity in long-lived than aged donors. Diversity estimates drawn from one million T cells were deemed underestimates.

Alongside a J-beta primer mix, a sample-barcoded 5' primer served in a second PCR lasting about 7 to 12 cycles. Every cDNA was tagged by a template-switch adaptor with 12 random nucleotides. TCRdb used MiXCR to reprocess the 5' RACE reads, holding one entry per CDR3 protein. The repertoire includes about 1,500,000 distinct CDR3 sequences, roughly 40% of them detected once, and under 8% sits in the top ten. The CDR3 sequence is 14 residues long. Germline V gene sequence: CDR1 LNHDA, CDR2 SQIVND (reference sequence). V dropped 10 bases and J dropped 2 bases, with 16 bases sitting between them. The V gene is TRBV19, the J gene TRBJ2-3, with D unclear. The TCR comes from a woman aged 18-35 years in good health. The sequenced sample was blood. This chain's CDR3 is CANRAIRDTDTQYF. Written as DNA, the CDR3 is TGTGCCAATAGGGCCATAAGGGACACAGATACGCAGTATTTT.